Included here is one TCR beta chain sequence, with context. Its target is unknown. This entry is derived from a study of T-cell memory formation after mild COVID-19. Study-wide points: For contracting clones, CD4+ ones sat mainly in CM and EM, CD8+ in EMRA. Contracting clones, day 15 to 85, had balanced CD4/CD8, and later expanders favored CD4+.

Trimming shortened V by 3 bases and J by 5 bases, and 19 bases separated the two germline ends. This CDR3 contains 16 residues. The germline gives CDR1 LGHNA, CDR2 YSLEER. 5'RACE with constant-segment primers yielded barcoded, UMI-tagged TCR alpha and TCR beta cDNA libraries. TCRdb passed the 5' RACE reads through MiXCR, listing each CDR3 protein once. The repertoire holds tens of thousands of distinct CDR3 sequences, about 27% seen once, with more than 40% in the top ten. Sequencing was done on a sample of PBMCs or a T cell subset sorted from them (not recorded which). This clonotype was sampled from a man aged 18-30 years who had mild COVID-19 (a few samples of this study predate the infection). Cell type and time point are not known. J is TRBJ1-2 and V is TRBV4-3, with TRBD1 as a possible D gene (5 bases). The CDR3 DNA follows: TGCGCCAGCAGCCAGGAGGGGATCTCGTCTGTATATGGCTACACCTTC. Translation: CASSQEGISSVYGYTF.